What follows are 20 T cell receptor beta chains derived from one specimen sequenced in a study of cytomegalovirus exposure and HLA in healthy donors. The PCR employed 60 Vbeta primers together with 13 Jbeta primers. Some clones are missing from TCRdb's copy, which holds only in-frame ones; the method was immunoSEQ multiplex PCR. Among about 100,000 clones, roughly 76% were seen once, and the ten largest hold 19%. Source material: PBMCs. The origin of the receptors is a woman aged 55 to 70 in good health and CMV-seropositive.

The chain employs TRBV7-9 and TRBJ2-5, with 8 bases matching TRBD2. V lost 4 bases and J lost 2; bases outside the gene matches: 6. The CDR3 length is 15 residues. Germline V lookup: CDR1 SEHNR, CDR2 FQNEAQ (reference sequence). CDR3 DNA: TGTGCCAGCAGCTCGGGGGGGTCCCCTCAAGAGACCCAGTACTTC. It specifies CASSSGGSPQETQYF.

The chain joins TRBV5-1 to TRBJ2-7; 7 bases align to TRBD2. J gave up 2 bases and V 3 bases, and 17 bases lay outside the gene matches. This CDR3 is built from 18 residues. CDR1 and CDR2 from the germline V gene are SGHRS and YFSETQ. In DNA form, the CDR3 reads TGCGCCAGCAGCTGGCGGGCCTCGGGAGCGGGAAGGACCTACGAGCAGTACTTC. Amino acid sequence: CASSWRASGAGRTYEQYF.

V usage is TRBV5-1 and J usage is TRBJ2-7; the match to TRBD2 covers 7 bases. The CDR3 has 14 residues. Per germline, CDR1 SGHRS and CDR2 YFSETQ. V shed 2 bases and J 0 bases; nucleotides not matched to a gene: 2. This CDR3 is CASSLQRGSYEQYF. The CDR3 bases are TGCGCCAGCAGCTTACAGCGGGGCTCCTACGAGCAGTACTTC.

As DNA, the CDR3 is TGTGCCAGCAGTCCACAGGGGCAAGGCTACACCTTC. As protein: CASSPQGQGYTF. The chain couples TRBV2 to TRBJ1-2; 7 nucleotides line up with TRBD1. The CDR3 loop spans 12 amino acids. Losses at the gene ends were 5 bases for V and 8 bases for J; bases not matched to a gene: 5. CDR1 is SNHLY, CDR2 FYNNEI, per germline.

This chain uses TRBV28 with TRBJ1-2; D gene unclear. Germline assignment: CDR1 MDHEN and CDR2 SYDVKM. The CDR3 extends over 12 amino acids. Trimming removed 6 bases from V and 5 bases from J, with 10 bases in between. The CDR3, as DNA: TGTGCCAGCAGCCCCGTCCGGTATGGCTACACCTTC. As protein: CASSPVRYGYTF.

The J gene is TRBJ2-5, the V gene TRBV11-2, with unresolved D. The CDR3 contains 11 residues. V dropped 3 bases and J dropped 5 bases, with 4 bases sitting between them. Per germline, CDR1 SGHAT and CDR2 FQNNGV. The CDR3 here is CASSFVETQYF. The CDR3 bases are TGTGCCAGCAGCTTCGTCGAGACCCAGTACTTC.

V is TRBV27 and J is TRBJ2-3; maybe TRBD2 (6 bases). CDR1 and CDR2 (germline): MNHEY, SMNVEV (reference sequence). The CDR3 extends over 15 amino acids. V was trimmed by 7 bases and J by 7 bases, leaving 21 bases between them. CDR3 nucleotides: TGTGCCAGCACCACCGGGCGGGGACCTGGTAATACGCAGTATTTT. Translation: CASTTGRGPGNTQYF.

The chain couples TRBV12-2 to TRBJ1-4; whether TRBD1, the table's D call, matches the DNA was not checked. TRBV12-2 is tagged as a pseudogene. CDR3 length: 15 amino acids. The CDR3, as DNA: TGTGCAAGTCGCGACCTCGGACAGACTAATGAAAAACTGTTTTTT. It translates to CASRDLGQTNEKLFF.

This sequence joins TRBV19 and TRBJ1-2, with TRBD1 matching 11 bases. The length of the CDR3 is 15 residues. CDR1 is LNHDA, CDR2 SQIVND, per germline (reference sequence). After removal of 5 bases from V and 3 bases from J, the junction contained 5 bases not matched to a gene. The CDR3 here is CASSPRGQGDYGYTF. For the CDR3, the DNA is TGTGCCAGTAGTCCACGGGGACAGGGGGACTATGGCTACACCTTC.

The CDR3 nucleotides are TGTGCCAGCAGCTCGAATACGGGACAGCCGAAAGAGACCCAGTACTTC. Its protein product is CASSSNTGQPKETQYF. V and J are TRBV5-4 and TRBJ2-5; 7 bases agree with TRBD1. The J segment lost 3 bases and the V segment lost 3 bases, leaving 11 bases of the junction unmatched. The germline CDR1 and CDR2 sequences are SGHNT and YYREEE (reference sequence). The CDR3 loop spans 16 amino acids.

The chain employs TRBV2 and TRBJ1-1; a weak D match, TRBD1 (5 bases). CDR1 is SNHLY, CDR2 FYNNEI, per germline. Trimming took 6 bases from V and 4 from J, leaving 21 bases between them. The CDR3 has 16 residues. The CDR3: CASSPLPPRGGTEAFF. DNA for the CDR3: TGTGCCAGCAGCCCTCTTCCGCCTCGGGGGGGCACTGAAGCTTTCTTT. Full variable domain (missing parts from reference TRBV2 and TRBJ1-1): EPEVTQTPSHQVTQMGQEVILRCVPISNHLYFYWYRQILGQKVEFLVSFYNNEISEKSEIFDDQFSVERPDGSNFTLKIRSTKLEDSAMYFCASSPLPPRGGTEAFFGQGTRLTVV.

The rearrangement uses TRBV5-4 and TRBJ1-1; no clear D. The CDR3 spans 15 residues. The V end lost 0 bases, the J end lost 0 bases, and 9 bases lay between the germline ends. CDR1 and CDR2 (germline): SGHNT, YYREEE (reference sequence). The CDR3 sequence is CASSLDRTMNTEAFF. Here the CDR3 DNA reads TGTGCCAGCAGCTTGGACAGAACCATGAACACTGAAGCTTTCTTT.

This chain joins TRBV28 and TRBJ1-2; no clear D. Germline V gene data show CDR1 as MDHEN and CDR2 as SYDVKM. Trimming cost V 8 bases and J 0 bases, with 7 bases left between them. The CDR3 loop spans 12 amino acids. In nucleotides, the CDR3 is TGTGCCAGCCGAGCCTCTAACTATGGCTACACCTTC. Amino acids: CASRASNYGYTF.

This clone occurred once. The chain uses TRBV5-4 and TRBJ2-3; D is unclear. V was shortened by 0 bases and J by 6 bases, with 5 bases between the two germline ends. The CDR3 has 12 residues. Germline loops: CDR1 SGHNT, CDR2 YYREEE (reference sequence). The CDR3 DNA is TGTGCCAGCAGCTTGGCCAGGGATACGCAGTATTTT. Its protein is CASSLARDTQYF.

This sequence joins TRBV29-1 and TRBJ1-2, with D unresolved. Germline CDR1 reads SQVTM; CDR2 reads ANQGSEA. V lost 4 bases to trimming and J lost 0 bases, with 9 bases between them. The CDR3 is 13 amino acids. The CDR3 loop reads CSVGAGSNYGYTF. The CDR3 region has the DNA TGCAGCGTTGGGGCGGGCTCTAACTATGGCTACACCTTC.

This chain links TRBV27 with TRBJ2-1, with D perhaps TRBD1 (5 bases). In germline, CDR1 is MNHEY, CDR2 SMNVEV (reference sequence). V was cut by 6 bases and J by 13 bases, with 16 bases left in between. This CDR3 is built from 12 residues. The CDR3 loop reads CASSRDDSQQFF. The CDR3 nucleotides are TGTGCCAGCAGCCGTGACGACAGCCAACAGTTCTTC.

This clone was recorded a few times. V gene TRBV28 combines with J gene TRBJ1-1, with 9 bases lining up with TRBD1. The CDR3 is 13 amino acids. Germline V gene sequence: CDR1 MDHEN, CDR2 SYDVKM. The V gene end was trimmed by 6 bases and the J gene end by 3 bases; junction bases not matched to a gene: 2. In nucleotides, the CDR3 is TGTGCCAGCAGGGGGACAGGGTACACTGAAGCTTTCTTT. This gives the protein CASRGTGYTEAFF.

This sequence joins TRBV30 and TRBJ2-7, with D possibly being TRBD2 (5 bases). Trimming pared 2 bases from V and 7 bases from J, leaving 15 bases between. Germline V gene lookup returns CDR1 GTSNPN and CDR2 SVGIG (reference sequence). This CDR3 comprises 13 residues. The CDR3 nucleotides are TGTGCCTGGAGTTCGGAGATACGGGGTGAGCAGTACTTC. It encodes CAWSSEIRGEQYF.

This clone showed up just a few times. V usage is TRBV4-1 and J usage is TRBJ2-3; 7 bases are a match to TRBD2. Germline V gives CDR1 MGHRA, CDR2 YSYEKL. There are 15 residues in the CDR3. With 1 base clipped from V and 2 bases from J, the junction kept 3 bases outside the gene matches. CDR3 nucleotides: TGCGCCAGCAGCCAAGTGGGACTATCCACAGATACGCAGTATTTT. Translation: CASSQVGLSTDTQYF.

This rearrangement joins TRBV4-2 to TRBJ1-5, with TRBD1 matching over 12 bases. Germline assignment: CDR1 LGHNA and CDR2 YNFKEQ. The CDR3 is made up of 18 amino acids. J was trimmed by 7 bases and V by 2 bases; bases with no gene match: 12. DNA of the CDR3: TGTGCCAGCAGCCAACACCGGGACAGGGGGCGGACATGGCAGCCCCAGCATTTT. This encodes CASSQHRDRGRTWQPQHF.